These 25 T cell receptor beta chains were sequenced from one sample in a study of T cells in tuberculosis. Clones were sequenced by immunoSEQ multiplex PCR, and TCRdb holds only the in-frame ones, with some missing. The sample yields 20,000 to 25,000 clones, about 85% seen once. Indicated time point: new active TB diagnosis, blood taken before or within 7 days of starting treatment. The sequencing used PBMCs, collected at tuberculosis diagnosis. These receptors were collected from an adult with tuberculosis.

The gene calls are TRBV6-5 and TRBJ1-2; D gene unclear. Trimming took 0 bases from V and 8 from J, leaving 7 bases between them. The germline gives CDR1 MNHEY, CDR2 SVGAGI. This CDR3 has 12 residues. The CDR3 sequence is CASSYSNAGYTF. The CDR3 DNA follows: TGTGCCAGCAGTTACTCTAATGCGGGCTACACCTTC.

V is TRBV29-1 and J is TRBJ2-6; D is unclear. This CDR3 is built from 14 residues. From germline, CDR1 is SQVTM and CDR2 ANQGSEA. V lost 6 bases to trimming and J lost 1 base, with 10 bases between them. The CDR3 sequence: CSVKADSGANVLTF. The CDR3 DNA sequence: TGCAGCGTAAAAGCTGATTCTGGGGCCAACGTCCTGACTTTC.

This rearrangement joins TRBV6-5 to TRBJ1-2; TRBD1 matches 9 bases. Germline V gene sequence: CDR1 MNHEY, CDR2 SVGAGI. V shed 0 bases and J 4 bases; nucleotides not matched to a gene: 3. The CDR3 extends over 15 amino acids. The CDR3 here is CASSYSDRGSYGYTF. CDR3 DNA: TGTGCCAGCAGTTACTCGGACAGGGGAAGCTATGGCTACACCTTC.

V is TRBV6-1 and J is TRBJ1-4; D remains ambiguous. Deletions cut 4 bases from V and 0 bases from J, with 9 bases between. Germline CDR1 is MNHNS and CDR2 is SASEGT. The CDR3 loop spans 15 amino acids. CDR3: CASSVSGATNEKLFF. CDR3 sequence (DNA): TGTGCCAGCAGTGTAAGCGGCGCAACTAATGAAAAACTGTTTTTT.

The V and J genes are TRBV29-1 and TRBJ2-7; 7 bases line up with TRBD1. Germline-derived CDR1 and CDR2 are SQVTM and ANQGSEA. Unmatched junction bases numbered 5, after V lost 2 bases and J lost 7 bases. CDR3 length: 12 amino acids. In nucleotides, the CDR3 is TGCAGCGTTGAAAAAACAGGGGCAGAGCAGTACTTC. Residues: CSVEKTGAEQYF.

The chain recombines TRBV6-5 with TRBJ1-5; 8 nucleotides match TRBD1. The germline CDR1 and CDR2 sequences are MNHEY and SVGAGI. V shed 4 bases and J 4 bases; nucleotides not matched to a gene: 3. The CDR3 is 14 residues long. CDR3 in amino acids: CASSSDRGNQPQHF. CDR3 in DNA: TGTGCCAGCAGTTCCGACAGGGGTAATCAGCCCCAGCATTTT.

The CDR3 DNA reads TGTGCCAGCAGCTTCCTAGCGGGAGAGTGGTCCGAGCAGTACTTC. Translation gives CASSFLAGEWSEQYF. This chain connects TRBV5-5 to TRBJ2-7; 10 bases map to TRBD2. Germline lookup yields CDR1 SGHKS and CDR2 YYEKEE (reference sequence). V shed 2 bases, J shed 6 bases, and the junction held 8 bases outside the gene matches. The CDR3 sequence is 15 residues long.

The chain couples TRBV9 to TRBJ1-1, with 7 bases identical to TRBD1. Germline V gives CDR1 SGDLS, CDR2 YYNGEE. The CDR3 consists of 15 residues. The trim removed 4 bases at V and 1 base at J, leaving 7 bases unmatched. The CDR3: CASSTRTGQNTEAFF. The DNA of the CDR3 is TGTGCCAGCAGCACCCGGACAGGTCAGAACACTGAAGCTTTCTTT.

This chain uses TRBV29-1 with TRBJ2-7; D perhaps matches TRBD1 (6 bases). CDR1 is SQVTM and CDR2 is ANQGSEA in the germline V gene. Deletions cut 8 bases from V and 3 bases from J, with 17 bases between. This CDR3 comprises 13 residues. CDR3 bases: TGCAGCACCCAAGAGGACAGAGGCTACGAGCAGTACTTC. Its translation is CSTQEDRGYEQYF.

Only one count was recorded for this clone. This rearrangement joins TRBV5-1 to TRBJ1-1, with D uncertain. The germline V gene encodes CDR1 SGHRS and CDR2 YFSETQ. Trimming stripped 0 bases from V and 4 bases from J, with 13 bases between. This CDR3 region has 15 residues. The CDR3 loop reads CASSLEATVSTEAFF. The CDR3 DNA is TGCGCCAGCAGCTTGGAGGCGACTGTGAGCACTGAAGCTTTCTTT.

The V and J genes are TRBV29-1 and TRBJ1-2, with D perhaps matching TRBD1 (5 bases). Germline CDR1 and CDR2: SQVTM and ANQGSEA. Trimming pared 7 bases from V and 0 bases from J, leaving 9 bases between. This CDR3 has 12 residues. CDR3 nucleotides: TGCAGCGCATCGGGGGCTAACTATGGCTACACCTTC. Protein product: CSASGANYGYTF.

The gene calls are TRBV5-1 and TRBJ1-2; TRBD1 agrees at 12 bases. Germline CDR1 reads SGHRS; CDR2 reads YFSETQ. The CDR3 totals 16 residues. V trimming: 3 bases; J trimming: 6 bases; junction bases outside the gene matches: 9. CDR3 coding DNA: TGCGCCAGCAGCTCCGCCGGGACAGGGGGCCTCGATGGCTACACCTTC. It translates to CASSSAGTGGLDGYTF.

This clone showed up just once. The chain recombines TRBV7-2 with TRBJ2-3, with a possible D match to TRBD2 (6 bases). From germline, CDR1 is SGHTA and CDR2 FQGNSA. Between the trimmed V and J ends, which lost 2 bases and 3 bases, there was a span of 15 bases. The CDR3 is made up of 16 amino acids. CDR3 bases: TGTGCCAGCAGCTTAAACGGGGGAAGAGGGACAGATACGCAGTATTTT. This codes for CASSLNGGRGTDTQYF. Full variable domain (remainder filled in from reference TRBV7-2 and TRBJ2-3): GAGVSQSPSNKVTEKGKDVELRCDPISGHTALYWYRQSLGQGLEFLIYFQGNSAPDKSGLPSDRFSAERTGGSVSTLTIQRTQQEDSAVYLCASSLNGGRGTDTQYFGPGTRLTVL.

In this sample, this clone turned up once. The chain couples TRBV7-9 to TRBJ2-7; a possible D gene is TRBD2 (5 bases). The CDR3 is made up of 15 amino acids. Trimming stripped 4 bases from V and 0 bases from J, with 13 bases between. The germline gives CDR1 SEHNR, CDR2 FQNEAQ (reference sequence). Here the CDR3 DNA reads TGTGCCAGCAGCTCCGGGGAAGATTCCTCCTACGAGCAGTACTTC. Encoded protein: CASSSGEDSSYEQYF.

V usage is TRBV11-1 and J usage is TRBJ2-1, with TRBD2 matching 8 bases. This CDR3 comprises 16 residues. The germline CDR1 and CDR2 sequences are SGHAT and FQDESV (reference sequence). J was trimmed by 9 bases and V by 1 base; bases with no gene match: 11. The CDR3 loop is CASSLVRTREAVEQFF. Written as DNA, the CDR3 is TGTGCCAGCAGCTTAGTCCGAACGCGGGAGGCCGTTGAGCAGTTCTTC.

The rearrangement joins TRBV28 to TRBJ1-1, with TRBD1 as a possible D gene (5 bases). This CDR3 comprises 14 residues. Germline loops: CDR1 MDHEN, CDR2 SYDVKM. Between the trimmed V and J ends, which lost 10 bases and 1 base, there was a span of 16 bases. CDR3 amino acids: CATFLGQGNTEAFF. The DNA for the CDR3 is TGTGCCACCTTTCTAGGGCAGGGGAACACTGAAGCTTTCTTT.

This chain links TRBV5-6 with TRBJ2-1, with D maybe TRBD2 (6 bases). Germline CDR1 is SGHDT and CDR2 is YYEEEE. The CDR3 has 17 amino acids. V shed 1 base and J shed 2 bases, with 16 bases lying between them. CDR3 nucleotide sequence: TGTGCCAGCAGCTTGCTGGATAGCGGACCAGCCTACAATGAGCAGTTCTTC. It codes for CASSLLDSGPAYNEQFF.

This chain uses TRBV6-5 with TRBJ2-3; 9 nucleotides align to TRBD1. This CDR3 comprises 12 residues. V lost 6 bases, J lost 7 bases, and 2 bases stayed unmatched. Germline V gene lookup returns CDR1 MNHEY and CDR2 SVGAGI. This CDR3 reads CASRGQGHTQYF. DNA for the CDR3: TGTGCCAGCAGGGGACAGGGCCATACGCAGTATTTT.

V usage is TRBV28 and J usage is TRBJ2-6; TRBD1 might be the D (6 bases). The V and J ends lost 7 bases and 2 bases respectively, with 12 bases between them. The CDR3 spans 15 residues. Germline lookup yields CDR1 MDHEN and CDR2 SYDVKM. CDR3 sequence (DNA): TGTGCCAGCAACCTACAGGGAGCTGGGGCCAACGTCCTGACTTTC. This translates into CASNLQGAGANVLTF.

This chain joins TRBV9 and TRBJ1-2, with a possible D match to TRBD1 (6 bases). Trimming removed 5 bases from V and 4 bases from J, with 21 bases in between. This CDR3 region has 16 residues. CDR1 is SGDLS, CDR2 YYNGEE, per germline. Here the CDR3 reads CASSPQGALTSYGYTF. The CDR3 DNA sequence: TGTGCCAGCAGTCCACAGGGAGCGCTCACTAGCTATGGCTACACCTTC. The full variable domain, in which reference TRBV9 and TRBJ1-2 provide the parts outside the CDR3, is DSGVTQTPKHLITATGQRVTLRCSPRSGDLSVYWYQQSLDQGLQFLIQYYNGEERAKGNILERFSAQQFPDLHSELNLSSLELGDSALYFCASSPQGALTSYGYTFGSGTRLTVV.

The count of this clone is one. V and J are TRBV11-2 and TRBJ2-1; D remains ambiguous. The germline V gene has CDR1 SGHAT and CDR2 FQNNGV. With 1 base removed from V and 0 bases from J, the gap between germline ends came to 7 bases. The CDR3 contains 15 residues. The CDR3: CASSLVYSSYNEQFF. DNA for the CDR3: TGTGCCAGCAGCTTAGTCTATAGCTCCTACAATGAGCAGTTCTTC.

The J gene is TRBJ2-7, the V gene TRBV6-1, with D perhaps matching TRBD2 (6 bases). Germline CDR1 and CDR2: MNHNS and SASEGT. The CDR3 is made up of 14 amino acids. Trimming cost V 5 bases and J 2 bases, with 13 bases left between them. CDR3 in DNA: TGTGCCAGCAGTCCCCAGCGGGCCACCTACGAGCAGTACTTC. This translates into CASSPQRATYEQYF.

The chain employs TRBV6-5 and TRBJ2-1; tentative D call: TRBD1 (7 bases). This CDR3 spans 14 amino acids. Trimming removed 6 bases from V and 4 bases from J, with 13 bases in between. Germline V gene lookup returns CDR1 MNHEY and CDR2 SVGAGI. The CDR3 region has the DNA TGTGCCAGCAGAGCGACAGGGAGGTACAATGAGCAGTTCTTC. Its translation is CASRATGRYNEQFF.

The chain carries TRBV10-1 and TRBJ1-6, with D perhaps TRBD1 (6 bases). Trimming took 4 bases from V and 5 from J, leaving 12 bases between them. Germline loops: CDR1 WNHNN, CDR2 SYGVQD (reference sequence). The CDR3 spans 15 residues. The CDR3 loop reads CASSAGALDNSPLHF. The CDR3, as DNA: TGCGCCAGCAGTGCAGGGGCTCTTGATAATTCACCCCTCCACTTT.

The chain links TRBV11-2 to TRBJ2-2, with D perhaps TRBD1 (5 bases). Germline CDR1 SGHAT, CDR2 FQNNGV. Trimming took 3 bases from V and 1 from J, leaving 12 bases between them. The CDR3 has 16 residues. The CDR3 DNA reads TGTGCCAGCAGCTTTGGGGTAACAGGGAACACCGGGGAGCTGTTTTTT. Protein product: CASSFGVTGNTGELFF.